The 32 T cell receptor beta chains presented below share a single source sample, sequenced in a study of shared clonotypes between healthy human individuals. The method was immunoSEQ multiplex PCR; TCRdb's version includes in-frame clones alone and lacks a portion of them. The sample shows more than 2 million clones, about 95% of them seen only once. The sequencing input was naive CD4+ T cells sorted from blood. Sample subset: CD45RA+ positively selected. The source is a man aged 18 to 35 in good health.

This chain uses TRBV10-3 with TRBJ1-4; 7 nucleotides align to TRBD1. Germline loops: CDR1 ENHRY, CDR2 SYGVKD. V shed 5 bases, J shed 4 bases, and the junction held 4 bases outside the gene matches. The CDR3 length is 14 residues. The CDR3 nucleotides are TGTGCCATCAGTCCAGGGGGGGGTAATGAAAAACTGTTTTTT. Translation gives CAISPGGGNEKLFF.

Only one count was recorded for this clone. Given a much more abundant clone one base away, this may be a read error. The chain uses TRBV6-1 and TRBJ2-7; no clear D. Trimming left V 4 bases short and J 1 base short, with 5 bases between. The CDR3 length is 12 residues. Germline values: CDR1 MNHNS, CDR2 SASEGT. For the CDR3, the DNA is TGTGCCAGCAGTGCACAGTCCTACGAGCAGTACTTC. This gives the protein CASSAQSYEQYF.

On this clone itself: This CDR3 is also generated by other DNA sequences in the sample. The CDR3 is CASSAGQGYGYTF. CDR3 sequence (DNA): TGTGCCAGCAGTGCGGGACAGGGCTATGGCTACACCTTC. The V gene is TRBV25-1, the J gene TRBJ1-2; 9 positions agree with TRBD1. Germline-derived CDR1 and CDR2 are MGHDK and SYGVNS. V lost 4 bases and J lost 4; bases outside the gene matches: 1. The length of the CDR3 is 13 residues.

The CDR3 bases are TGTGCCAGCAGCTCCATGGGTCAGGGACAGGGTAATCAGCCCCAGCATTTT. The encoded protein is CASSSMGQGQGNQPQHF. The chain couples TRBV5-6 to TRBJ1-5; 9 nucleotides match TRBD1. V dropped 3 bases and J dropped 4; count of bases not matched to a gene: 11. This CDR3 contains 17 residues. Germline V gene data show CDR1 as SGHDT and CDR2 as YYEEEE.

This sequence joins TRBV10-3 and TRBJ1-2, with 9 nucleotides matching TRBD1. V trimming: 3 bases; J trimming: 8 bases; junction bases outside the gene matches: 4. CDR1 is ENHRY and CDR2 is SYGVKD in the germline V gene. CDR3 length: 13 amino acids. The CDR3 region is CAISEMDRGGYTF. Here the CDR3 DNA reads TGTGCCATCAGTGAAATGGACAGGGGAGGCTACACCTTC.

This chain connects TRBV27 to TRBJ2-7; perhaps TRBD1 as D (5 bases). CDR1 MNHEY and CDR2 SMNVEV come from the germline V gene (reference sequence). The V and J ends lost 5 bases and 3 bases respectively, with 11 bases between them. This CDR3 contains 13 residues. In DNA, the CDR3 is TGTGCCAGCAGTCCCCCGGACAACTACGAGCAGTACTTC. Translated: CASSPPDNYEQYF.

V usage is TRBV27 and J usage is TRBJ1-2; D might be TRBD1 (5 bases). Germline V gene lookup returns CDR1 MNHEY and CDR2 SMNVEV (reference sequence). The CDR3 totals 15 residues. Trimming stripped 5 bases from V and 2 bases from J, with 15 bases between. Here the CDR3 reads CASSPSRQLNYGYTF. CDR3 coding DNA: TGTGCCAGCAGTCCAAGTAGACAGCTCAACTATGGCTACACCTTC.

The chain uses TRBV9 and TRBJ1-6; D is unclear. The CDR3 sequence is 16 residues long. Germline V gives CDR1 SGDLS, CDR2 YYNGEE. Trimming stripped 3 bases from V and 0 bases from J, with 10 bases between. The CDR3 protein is CASSGAGSSYNSPLHF. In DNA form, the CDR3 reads TGTGCCAGCAGCGGTGCTGGAAGCTCCTATAATTCACCCCTCCACTTT.

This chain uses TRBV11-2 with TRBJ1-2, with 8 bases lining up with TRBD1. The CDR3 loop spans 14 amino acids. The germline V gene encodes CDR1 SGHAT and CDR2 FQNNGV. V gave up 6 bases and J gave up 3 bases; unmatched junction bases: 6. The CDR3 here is CASSQLDRDYGYTF. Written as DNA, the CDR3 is TGTGCCAGCAGTCAACTGGACAGGGACTATGGCTACACCTTC.

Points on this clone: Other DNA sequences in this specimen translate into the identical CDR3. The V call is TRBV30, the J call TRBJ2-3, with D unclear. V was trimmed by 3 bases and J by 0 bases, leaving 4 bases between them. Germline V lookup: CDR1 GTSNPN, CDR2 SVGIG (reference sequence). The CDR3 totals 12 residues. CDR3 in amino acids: CAWSLSTDTQYF. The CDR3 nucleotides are TGTGCCTGGAGCCTAAGCACAGATACGCAGTATTTT.

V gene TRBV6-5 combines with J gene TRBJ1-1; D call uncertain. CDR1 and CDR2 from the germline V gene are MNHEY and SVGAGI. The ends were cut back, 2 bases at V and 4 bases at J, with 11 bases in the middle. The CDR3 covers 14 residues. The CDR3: CASSYQEPSTEAFF. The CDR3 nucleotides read TGTGCCAGCAGTTACCAAGAACCCTCCACTGAAGCTTTCTTT.

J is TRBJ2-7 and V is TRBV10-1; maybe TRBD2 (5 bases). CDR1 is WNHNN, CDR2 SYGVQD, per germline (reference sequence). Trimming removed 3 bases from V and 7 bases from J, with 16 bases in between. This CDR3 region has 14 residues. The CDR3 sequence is CASSDLNEPGEQYF. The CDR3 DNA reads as TGCGCCAGCAGTGATTTAAATGAACCGGGGGAGCAGTACTTC.

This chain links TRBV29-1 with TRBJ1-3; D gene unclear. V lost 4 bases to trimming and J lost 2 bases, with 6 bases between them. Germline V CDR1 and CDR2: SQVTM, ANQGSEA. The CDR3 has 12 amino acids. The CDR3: CSVGGAGNTIYF. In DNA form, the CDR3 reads TGCAGCGTTGGAGGTGCTGGAAACACCATATATTTT.

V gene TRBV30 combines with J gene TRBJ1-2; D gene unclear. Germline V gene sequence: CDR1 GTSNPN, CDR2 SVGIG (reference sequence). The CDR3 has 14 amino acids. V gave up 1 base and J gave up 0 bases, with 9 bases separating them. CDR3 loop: CAWSAMGSNYGYTF. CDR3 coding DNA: TGTGCCTGGAGTGCAATGGGATCTAACTATGGCTACACCTTC.

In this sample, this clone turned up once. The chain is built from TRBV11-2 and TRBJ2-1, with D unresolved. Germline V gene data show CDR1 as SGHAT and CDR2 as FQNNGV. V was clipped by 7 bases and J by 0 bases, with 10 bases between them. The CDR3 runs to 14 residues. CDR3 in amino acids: CASKGGGSYNEQFF. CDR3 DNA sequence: TGTGCCAGCAAGGGTGGTGGCTCCTACAATGAGCAGTTCTTC.

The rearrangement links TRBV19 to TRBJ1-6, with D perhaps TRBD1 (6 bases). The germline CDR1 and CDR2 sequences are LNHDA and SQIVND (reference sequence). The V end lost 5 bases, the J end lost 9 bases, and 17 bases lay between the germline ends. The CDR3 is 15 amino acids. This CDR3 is CASSRQTGTGSPLHF. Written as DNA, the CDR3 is TGTGCCAGTAGTCGGCAGACAGGAACGGGTTCACCCCTCCACTTT.

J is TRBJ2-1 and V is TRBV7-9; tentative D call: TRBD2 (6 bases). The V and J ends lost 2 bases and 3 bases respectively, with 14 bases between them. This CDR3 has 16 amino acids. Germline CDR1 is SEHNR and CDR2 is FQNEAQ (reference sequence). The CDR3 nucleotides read TGTGCCAGCAGCTTAAATCGAGCGGGCGTCTACAATGAGCAGTTCTTC. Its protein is CASSLNRAGVYNEQFF.

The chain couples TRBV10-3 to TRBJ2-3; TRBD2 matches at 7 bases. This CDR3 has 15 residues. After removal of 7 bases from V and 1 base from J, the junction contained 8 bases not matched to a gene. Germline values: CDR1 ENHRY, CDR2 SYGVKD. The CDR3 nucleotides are TGTGCCATCACCCCGAGTAGCGGGCGCACAGATACGCAGTATTTT. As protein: CAITPSSGRTDTQYF.

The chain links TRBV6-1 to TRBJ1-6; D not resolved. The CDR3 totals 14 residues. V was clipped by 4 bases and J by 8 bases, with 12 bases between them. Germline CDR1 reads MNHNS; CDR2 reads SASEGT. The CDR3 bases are TGTGCCAGCAGTGTCTATACTGGGGATTCACCCCTCCACTTT. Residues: CASSVYTGDSPLHF.

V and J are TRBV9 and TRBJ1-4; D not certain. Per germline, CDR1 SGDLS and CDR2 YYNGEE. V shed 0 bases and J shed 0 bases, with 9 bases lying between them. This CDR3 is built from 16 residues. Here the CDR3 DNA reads TGTGCCAGCAGCGTAGCCGGGAGTCCAACTAATGAAAAACTGTTTTTT. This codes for CASSVAGSPTNEKLFF.

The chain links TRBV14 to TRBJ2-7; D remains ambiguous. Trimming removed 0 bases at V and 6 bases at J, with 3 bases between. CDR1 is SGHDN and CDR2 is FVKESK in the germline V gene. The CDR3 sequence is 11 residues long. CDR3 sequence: CASSQEGEQYF. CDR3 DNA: TGTGCCAGCAGCCAAGAAGGCGAGCAGTACTTC.

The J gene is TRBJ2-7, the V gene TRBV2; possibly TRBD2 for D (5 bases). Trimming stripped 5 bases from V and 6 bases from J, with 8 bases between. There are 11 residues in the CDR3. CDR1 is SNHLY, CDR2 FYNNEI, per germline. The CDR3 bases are TGTGCCAGCAGTATAGCGTTCGAGCAGTACTTC. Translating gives CASSIAFEQYF.

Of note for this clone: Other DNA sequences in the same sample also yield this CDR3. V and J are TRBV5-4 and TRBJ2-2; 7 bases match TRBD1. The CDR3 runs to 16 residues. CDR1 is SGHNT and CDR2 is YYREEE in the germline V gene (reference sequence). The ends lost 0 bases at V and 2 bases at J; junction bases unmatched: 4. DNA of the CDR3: TGTGCCAGCAGCTTGGTTGACAGGGTTAACACCGGGGAGCTGTTTTTT. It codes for CASSLVDRVNTGELFF.

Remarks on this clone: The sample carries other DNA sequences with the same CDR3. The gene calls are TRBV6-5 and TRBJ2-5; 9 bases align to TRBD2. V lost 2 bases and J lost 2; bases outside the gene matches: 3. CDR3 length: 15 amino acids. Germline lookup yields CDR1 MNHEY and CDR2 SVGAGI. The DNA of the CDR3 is TGTGCCAGCAGTTACCTTAGCGGGGGACAAGAGACCCAGTACTTC. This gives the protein CASSYLSGGQETQYF.

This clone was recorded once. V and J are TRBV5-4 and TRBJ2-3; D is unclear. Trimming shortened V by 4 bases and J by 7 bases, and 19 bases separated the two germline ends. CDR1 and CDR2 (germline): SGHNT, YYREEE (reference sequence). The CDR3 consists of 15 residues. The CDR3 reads CASSPSSSAPNTQYF. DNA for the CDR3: TGTGCCAGCAGCCCAAGCAGCAGCGCTCCTAATACGCAGTATTTT.

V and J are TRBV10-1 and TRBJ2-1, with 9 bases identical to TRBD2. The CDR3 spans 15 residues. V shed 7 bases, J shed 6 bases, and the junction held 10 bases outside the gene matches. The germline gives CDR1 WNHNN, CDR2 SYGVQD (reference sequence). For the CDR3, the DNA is TGCGCCAGCACCCCGACTAGCGGAGGACCCAATGAGCAGTTCTTC. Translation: CASTPTSGGPNEQFF.

The chain's CDR3 is CASSFGTSGGNTQYF. The CDR3 DNA sequence: TGTGCCAGCAGCTTTGGGACTAGCGGGGGGAATACGCAGTATTTT. The J gene is TRBJ2-3, the V gene TRBV11-3; TRBD2 aligns across 15 bases. This CDR3 is built from 15 residues. Unmatched junction bases numbered 2, after V lost 3 bases and J lost 7 bases. Germline values: CDR1 SGHNT, CDR2 YENEEA. Together with reference TRBV11-3 and TRBJ2-3, the CDR3 gives the full variable domain: EAGVVQSPRYKIIEKKQPVAFWCNPISGHNTLYWYLQNLGQGPELLIRYENEEAVDDSQLPKDRFSAERLKGVDSTLKIQPAELGDSAVYLCASSFGTSGGNTQYFGPGTRLTVL.

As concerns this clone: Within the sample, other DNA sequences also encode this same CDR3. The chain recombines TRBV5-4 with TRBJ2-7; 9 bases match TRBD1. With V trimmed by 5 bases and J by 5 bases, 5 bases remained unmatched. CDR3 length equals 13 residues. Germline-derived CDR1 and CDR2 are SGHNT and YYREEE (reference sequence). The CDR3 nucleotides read TGTGCCAGCAGTCGTACAGGGGGCAACGAGCAGTACTTC. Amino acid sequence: CASSRTGGNEQYF.

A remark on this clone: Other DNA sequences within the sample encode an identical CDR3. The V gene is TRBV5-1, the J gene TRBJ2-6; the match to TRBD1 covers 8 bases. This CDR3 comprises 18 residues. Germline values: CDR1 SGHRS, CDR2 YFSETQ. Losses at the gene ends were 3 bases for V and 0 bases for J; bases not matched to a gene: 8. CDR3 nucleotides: TGCGCCAGCAGCTCAGGACAGGGTGCCATCTCTGGGGCCAACGTCCTGACTTTC. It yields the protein CASSSGQGAISGANVLTF.

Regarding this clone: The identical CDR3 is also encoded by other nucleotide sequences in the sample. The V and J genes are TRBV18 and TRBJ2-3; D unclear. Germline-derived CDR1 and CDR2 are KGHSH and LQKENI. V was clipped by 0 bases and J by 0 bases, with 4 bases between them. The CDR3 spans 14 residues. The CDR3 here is CASSPPPSTDTQYF. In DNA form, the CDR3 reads TGTGCCAGCTCACCACCCCCAAGCACAGATACGCAGTATTTT.

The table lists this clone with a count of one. The CDR3 DNA is TGTGCCAGCAGCGGGCTAGTCACAGATACGCAGTATTTT. Translating it yields CASSGLVTDTQYF. V usage is TRBV5-6 and J usage is TRBJ2-3; no firm D call. Germline V gene data show CDR1 as SGHDT and CDR2 as YYEEEE. CDR3 size: 13 residues. V shed 4 bases and J shed 2 bases, with 8 bases lying between them. Combining the CDR3 with reference TRBV5-6 and TRBJ2-3 gives the whole variable domain DAGVTQSPTHLIKTRGQQVTLRCSPKSGHDTVSWYQQALGQGPQFIFQYYEEEERQRGNFPDRFSGHQFPNYSSELNVNALLLGDSALYLCASSGLVTDTQYFGPGTRLTVL.

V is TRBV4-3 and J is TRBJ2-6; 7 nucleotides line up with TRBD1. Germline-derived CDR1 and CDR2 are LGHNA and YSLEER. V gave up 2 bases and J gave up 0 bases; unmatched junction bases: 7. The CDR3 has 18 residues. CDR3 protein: CASSQYGTAYSGANVLTF. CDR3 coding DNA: TGCGCCAGCAGCCAATACGGGACAGCGTACTCTGGGGCCAACGTCCTGACTTTC.